This T cell receptor beta chain was captured in a study of Ad26.COV2.S vaccination and SARS-CoV-2 variants. Treatment reported: 19 received Ad26.COV2.S at low or high dose, single or two shots; roughly 5 received placebo; per-sample allocation not given. Each sample was drawn 63 days after the first injection (of vaccine or placebo). This clone has a single count. The junction departs from the called germline gene at one end, perhaps through a read error. Measured with immunoSEQ multiplex PCR; TCRdb has only the in-frame clones, and not every one. Here the sample spans around 240,000 clones, 88% being singletons. From germline, CDR1 is DFQATT and CDR2 SNEGSKA (reference sequence). This CDR3 is built from 9 residues.

This sequence was found in a person between 18 and 65 years old who received the Ad26.COV2.S COVID-19 vaccine or a placebo. The specimen was peripheral blood, collected in a trial of Ad26.COV2.S vaccine versus placebo. This rearrangement joins TRBV20-1 to TRBJ1-2; D is perhaps TRBD1 (5 bases). CDR3 bases: TGTAAGTCGGGGGATGCCTACACCTTC. The encoded protein is CKSGDAYTF.